The T cell receptor beta chain under discussion was sequenced for a study of blood T cell repertoires in COVID-19. Repertoires were generated with immunoSEQ multiplex PCR, while TCRdb's copy carries only in-frame clones and drops some. The data hold some 330,000 clones, with 88% observed a single time. Germline CDR1 and CDR2: LGHDT and YNNKEL (reference sequence). With V trimmed by 4 bases and J by 7 bases, 5 bases remained unmatched. This CDR3 has 14 residues. The receptor was isolated from a man under 40 who had recovered from COVID-19. The chain recombines TRBV3-1 (or the pseudogene TRBV3-2) with TRBJ1-2, with 11 bases identical to TRBD1. Sample: PBMCs or T cells enriched from blood (not recorded which). The chain's CDR3 is CASSLGQGAGGYTF. The CDR3 DNA sequence: TGTGCCAGCAGCCTTGGACAGGGGGCGGGTGGCTACACCTTC.